The source of this T cell receptor (beta chain) is a study of T cells expressing NK-cell markers. As for this clonotype: The antigen is undetermined.

TCRdb re-called the 5' RACE reads and gives one entry per CDR3 protein, without DNA. This listing includes some 440,000 distinct CDR3 sequences. Study-level results: These same clonotypes (in a handful of donors) also led the CD3+CD56-NKG2C+ fraction.

Germline CDR1 reads MNHEY; CDR2 reads SVGAGI. This CDR3 region has 15 residues. The J gene is TRBJ1-4, the V gene TRBV6-5; without DNA, the TCRdb call of TRBD1 cannot be checked. The sample consisted of blood T cells: a sorted CD56 or NKG2C T cell subset, CD4+ or CD8+ T cells, or bulk PBMC T cells (not recorded which). This TCR was recovered from a woman aged 45-65 years in good health. The chain's CDR3 is CASSLYGILNEKLFF.